These 5 T cell receptor beta chains originate from one sample sequenced in a study of OX40 agonist ivuxolimab in advanced cancers. Repertoires were generated with immunoSEQ multiplex PCR, while TCRdb's copy carries only in-frame clones and drops some. The sample includes tens of thousands of clones, 80% to 90% of them seen just once. The sequencing here drew on CD4+ or CD8+ T cells sorted from blood, taken in a trial of the OX40 agonist ivuxolimab. The source is an adult with an advanced solid tumor such as melanoma, head and neck, liver or kidney cancer.

The chain uses TRBV6-1 and TRBJ2-7, with a possible D match to TRBD1 (6 bases). The CDR3 sequence is 15 residues long. Trimming took off 5 bases at V and 0 bases at J, with 14 bases between the two ends. Germline V gene lookup returns CDR1 MNHNS and CDR2 SASEGT. The CDR3 protein is CASSFRQAPSYEQYF. The CDR3 coding sequence is TGTGCCAGCAGTTTCCGACAGGCCCCCTCCTACGAGCAGTACTTC.

The chain has TRBV11-2 and TRBJ1-2; a possible D gene is TRBD1 (6 bases). CDR1 SGHAT and CDR2 FQNNGV come from the germline V gene. The CDR3 runs 14 residues. V was pared by 4 bases and J by 8 bases, with 17 bases between. The CDR3 DNA sequence: TGTGCCAGCAGCTCCCCAGGGGAAAGGAGAGGCTACACCTTC. Translated: CASSSPGERRGYTF.

This chain's CDR3 is CASSEGSYEQYF. CDR3 DNA: TGTGCCAGCAGCGAAGGAAGCTACGAGCAGTACTTC. This chain uses TRBV5-8 with TRBJ2-7; no firm D call. Germline assignment: CDR1 SGHTS and CDR2 YDEGEE. The CDR3 runs to 12 residues. Trimming stripped 4 bases from V and 3 bases from J, with 8 bases between.

The V and J genes are TRBV19 and TRBJ2-1, with TRBD2 matching over 7 bases. CDR1 and CDR2 (germline): LNHDA, SQIVND (reference sequence). Germline trimming cut 7 bases from V and 0 bases from J; bases unmatched to any gene: 12. The CDR3 sequence is 17 residues long. The CDR3 coding sequence is TGTGCCAGTACCTTACGAGACGGGAGGCCCTCCTACAATGAGCAGTTCTTC. It yields the protein CASTLRDGRPSYNEQFF.

This clone was recorded once. This chain links TRBV28 with TRBJ1-5, with 7 bases that match TRBD1. The germline gives CDR1 MDHEN, CDR2 SYDVKM. The CDR3 runs 14 residues. Trimming removed 7 bases from V and 3 bases from J; junction bases left unmatched: 6. The DNA of the CDR3 is TGTGCCAGCATGACGACAGGGCTCAATCAGCCCCAGCATTTT. Translating it yields CASMTTGLNQPQHF.